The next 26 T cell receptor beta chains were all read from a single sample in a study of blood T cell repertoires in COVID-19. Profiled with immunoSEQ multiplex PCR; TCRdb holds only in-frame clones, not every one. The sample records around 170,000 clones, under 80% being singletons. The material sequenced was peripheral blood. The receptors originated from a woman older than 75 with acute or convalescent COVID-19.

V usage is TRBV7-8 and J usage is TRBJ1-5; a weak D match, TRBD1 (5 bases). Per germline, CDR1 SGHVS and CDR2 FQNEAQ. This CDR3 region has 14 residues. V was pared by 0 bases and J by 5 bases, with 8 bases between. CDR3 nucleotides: TGTGCCAGCAGCTTAGCCCAGACAGATCAGCCCCAGCATTTT. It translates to CASSLAQTDQPQHF.

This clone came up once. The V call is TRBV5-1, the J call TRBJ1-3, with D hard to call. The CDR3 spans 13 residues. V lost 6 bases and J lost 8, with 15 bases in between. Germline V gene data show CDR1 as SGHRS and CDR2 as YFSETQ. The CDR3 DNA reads TGCGCCAGCACCGACCCCCCGGGTGACACCATATATTTT. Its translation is CASTDPPGDTIYF.

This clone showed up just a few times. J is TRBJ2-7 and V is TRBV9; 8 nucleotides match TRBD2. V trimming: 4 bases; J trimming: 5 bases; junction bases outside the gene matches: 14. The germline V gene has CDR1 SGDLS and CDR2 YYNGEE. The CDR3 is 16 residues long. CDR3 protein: CASSLPPRREAHEQYF. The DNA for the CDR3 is TGTGCCAGCAGCCTTCCTCCTCGGCGGGAGGCTCACGAGCAGTACTTC. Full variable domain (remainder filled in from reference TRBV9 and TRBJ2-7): DSGVTQTPKHLITATGQRVTLRCSPRSGDLSVYWYQQSLDQGLQFLIQYYNGEERAKGNILERFSAQQFPDLHSELNLSSLELGDSALYFCASSLPPRREAHEQYFGPGTRLTVT.

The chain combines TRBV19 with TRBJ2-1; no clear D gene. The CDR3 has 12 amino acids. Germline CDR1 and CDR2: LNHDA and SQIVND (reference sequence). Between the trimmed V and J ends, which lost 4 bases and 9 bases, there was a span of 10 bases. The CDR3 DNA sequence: TGTGCCAGTAGTACCCCTAATTTTGAGCAGTTCTTC. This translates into CASSTPNFEQFF.

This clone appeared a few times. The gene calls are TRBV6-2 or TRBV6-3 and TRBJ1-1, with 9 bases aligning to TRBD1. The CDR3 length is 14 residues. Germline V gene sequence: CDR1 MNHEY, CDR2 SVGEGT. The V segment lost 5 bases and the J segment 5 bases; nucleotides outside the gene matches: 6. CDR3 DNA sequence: TGTGCCAGCAGTCGACGGGACAGGGTGACTGAAGCTTTCTTT. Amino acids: CASSRRDRVTEAFF.

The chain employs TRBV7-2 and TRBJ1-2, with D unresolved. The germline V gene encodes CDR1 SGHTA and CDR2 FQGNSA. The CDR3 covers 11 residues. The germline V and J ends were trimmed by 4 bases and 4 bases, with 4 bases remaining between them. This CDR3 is CASSSFYGYTF. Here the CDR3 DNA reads TGTGCCAGCAGCTCCTTCTATGGCTACACCTTC.

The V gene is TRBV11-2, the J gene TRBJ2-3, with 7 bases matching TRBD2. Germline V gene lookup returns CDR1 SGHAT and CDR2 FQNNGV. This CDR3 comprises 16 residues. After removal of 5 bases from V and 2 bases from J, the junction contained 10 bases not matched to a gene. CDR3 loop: CASSPFGGGHTDTQYF. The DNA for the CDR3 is TGTGCCAGCAGCCCCTTTGGGGGAGGGCACACAGATACGCAGTATTTT. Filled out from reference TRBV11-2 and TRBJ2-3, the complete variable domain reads EAGVAQSPRYKIIEKRQSVAFWCNPISGHATLYWYQQILGQGPKLLIQFQNNGVVDDSQLPKDRFSAERLKGVDSTLKIQPAKLEDSAVYLCASSPFGGGHTDTQYFGPGTRLTVL.

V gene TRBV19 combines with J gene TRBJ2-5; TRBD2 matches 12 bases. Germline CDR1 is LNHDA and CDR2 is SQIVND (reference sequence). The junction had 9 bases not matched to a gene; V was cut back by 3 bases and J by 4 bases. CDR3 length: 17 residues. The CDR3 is CASSIGATSGRRETQYF. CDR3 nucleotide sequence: TGTGCCAGTAGTATCGGGGCGACTAGCGGGAGACGAGAGACCCAGTACTTC.

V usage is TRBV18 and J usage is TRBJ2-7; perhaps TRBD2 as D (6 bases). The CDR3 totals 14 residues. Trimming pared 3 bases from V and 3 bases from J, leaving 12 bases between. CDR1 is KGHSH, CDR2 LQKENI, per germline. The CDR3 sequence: CASSPEGGNYEQYF. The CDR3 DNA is TGTGCCAGCTCACCGGAGGGAGGTAACTACGAGCAGTACTTC.

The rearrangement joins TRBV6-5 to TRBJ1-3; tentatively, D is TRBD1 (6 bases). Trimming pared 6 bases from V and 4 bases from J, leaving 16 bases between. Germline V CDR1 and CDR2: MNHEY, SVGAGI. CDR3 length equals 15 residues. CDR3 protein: CASRPPGQYGNTIYF. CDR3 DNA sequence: TGTGCCAGCAGACCTCCGGGACAATACGGAAACACCATATATTTT.

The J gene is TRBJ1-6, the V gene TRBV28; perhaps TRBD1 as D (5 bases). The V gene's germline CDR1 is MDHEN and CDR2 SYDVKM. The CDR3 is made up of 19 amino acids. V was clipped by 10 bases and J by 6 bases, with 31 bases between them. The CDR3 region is CATTRITGNRQGANSPLHF. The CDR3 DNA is TGTGCCACAACCCGGATAACCGGAAATAGGCAGGGTGCTAATTCACCCCTCCACTTT.

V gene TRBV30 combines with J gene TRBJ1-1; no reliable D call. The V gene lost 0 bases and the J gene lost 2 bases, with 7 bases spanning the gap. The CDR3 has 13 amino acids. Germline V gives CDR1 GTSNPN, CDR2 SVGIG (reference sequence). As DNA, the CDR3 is TGTGCCTGGAGTGTACAGAGAAACACTGAAGCTTTCTTT. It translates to CAWSVQRNTEAFF.

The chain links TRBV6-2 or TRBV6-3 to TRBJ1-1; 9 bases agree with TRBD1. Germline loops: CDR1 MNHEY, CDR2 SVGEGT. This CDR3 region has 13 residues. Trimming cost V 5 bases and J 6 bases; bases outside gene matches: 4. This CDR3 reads CASSVQGAAEAFF. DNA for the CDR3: TGTGCCAGCAGTGTACAGGGGGCAGCTGAAGCTTTCTTT.

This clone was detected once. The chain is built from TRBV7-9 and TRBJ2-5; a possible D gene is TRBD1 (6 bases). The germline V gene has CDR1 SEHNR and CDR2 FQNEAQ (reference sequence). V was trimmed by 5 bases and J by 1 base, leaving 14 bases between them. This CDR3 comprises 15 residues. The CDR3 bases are TGTGCCAGCAGCCCCGGCGTGGGGGCCCAAGAGACCCAGTACTTC. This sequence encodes CASSPGVGAQETQYF.

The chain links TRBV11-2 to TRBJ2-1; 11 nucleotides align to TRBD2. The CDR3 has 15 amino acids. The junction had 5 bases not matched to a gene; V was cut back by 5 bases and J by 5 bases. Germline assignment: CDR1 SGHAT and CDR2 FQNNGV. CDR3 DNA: TGTGCCAGCAGCCCCTCGGGACTAGCGGACAATGAGCAGTTCTTC. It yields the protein CASSPSGLADNEQFF.

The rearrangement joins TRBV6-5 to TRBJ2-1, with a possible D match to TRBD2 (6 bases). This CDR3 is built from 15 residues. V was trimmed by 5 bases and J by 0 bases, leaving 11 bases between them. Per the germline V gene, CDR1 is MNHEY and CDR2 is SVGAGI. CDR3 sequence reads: CASSRGLSSYNEQFF. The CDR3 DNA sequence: TGTGCCAGCAGTCGGGGGTTGAGCTCCTACAATGAGCAGTTCTTC.

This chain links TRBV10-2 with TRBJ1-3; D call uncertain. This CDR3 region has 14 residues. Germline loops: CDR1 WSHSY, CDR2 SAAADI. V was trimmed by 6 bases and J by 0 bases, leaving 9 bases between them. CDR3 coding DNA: TGCGCCAGCAGCGACATAAGCTCTGGAAACACCATATATTTT. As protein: CASSDISSGNTIYF.

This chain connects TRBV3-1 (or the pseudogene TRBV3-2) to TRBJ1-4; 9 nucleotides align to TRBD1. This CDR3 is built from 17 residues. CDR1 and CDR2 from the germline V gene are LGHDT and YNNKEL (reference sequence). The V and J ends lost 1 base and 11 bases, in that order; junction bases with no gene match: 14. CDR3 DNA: TGTGCCAGCAGCCAAGCTGGCTGGGGACAGGGCGTTGTGAAACTGTTTTTT. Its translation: CASSQAGWGQGVVKLFF.

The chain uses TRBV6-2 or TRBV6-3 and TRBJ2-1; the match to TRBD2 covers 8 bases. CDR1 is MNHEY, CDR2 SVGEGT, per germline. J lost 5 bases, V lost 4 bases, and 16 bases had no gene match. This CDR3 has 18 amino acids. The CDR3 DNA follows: TGTGCCAGCAGTTCCATCAGCGGACTAGCTTCCCAAAACAATGAGCAGTTCTTC. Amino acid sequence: CASSSISGLASQNNEQFF.

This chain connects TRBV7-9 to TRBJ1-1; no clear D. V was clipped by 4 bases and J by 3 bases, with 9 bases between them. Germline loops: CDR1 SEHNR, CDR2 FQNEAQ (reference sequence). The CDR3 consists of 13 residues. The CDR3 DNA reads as TGTGCCAGCAGCTCCATCGCGGACACTGAAGCTTTCTTT. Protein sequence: CASSSIADTEAFF.

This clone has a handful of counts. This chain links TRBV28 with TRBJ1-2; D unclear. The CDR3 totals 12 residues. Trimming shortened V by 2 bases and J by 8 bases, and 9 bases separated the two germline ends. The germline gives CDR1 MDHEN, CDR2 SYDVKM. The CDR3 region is CASSLLQRGYTF. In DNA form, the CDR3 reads TGTGCCAGCAGTTTACTGCAGAGGGGCTACACCTTC.

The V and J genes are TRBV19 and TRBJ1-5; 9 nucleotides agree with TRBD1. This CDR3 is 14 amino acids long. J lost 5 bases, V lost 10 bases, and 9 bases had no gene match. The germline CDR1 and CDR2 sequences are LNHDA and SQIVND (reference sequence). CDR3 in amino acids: CATTNGQGYQPQHF. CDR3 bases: TGTGCCACAACCAACGGACAGGGGTATCAGCCCCAGCATTTT.

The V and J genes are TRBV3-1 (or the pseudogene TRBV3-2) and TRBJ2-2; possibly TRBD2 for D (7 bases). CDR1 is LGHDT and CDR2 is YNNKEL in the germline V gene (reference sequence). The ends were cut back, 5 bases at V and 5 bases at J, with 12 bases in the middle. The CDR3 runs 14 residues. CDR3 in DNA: TGTGCCAGCAGCTGGAGGGGGGGAACCGGGGAGCTGTTTTTT. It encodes CASSWRGGTGELFF.

In DNA, the CDR3 is TGCGCCAGCAGTGAGGCAGGCAACGAAAAACTGTTTTTT. It translates to CASSEAGNEKLFF. This sequence joins TRBV10-1 and TRBJ1-4, with D unclear. CDR3 size: 13 residues. Germline-derived CDR1 and CDR2 are WNHNN and SYGVQD (reference sequence). V was clipped by 2 bases and J by 8 bases, with 9 bases between them.

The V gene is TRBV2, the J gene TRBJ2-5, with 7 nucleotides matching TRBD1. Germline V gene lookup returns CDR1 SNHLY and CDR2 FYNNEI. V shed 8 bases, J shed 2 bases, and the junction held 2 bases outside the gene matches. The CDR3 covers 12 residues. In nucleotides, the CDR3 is TGTGCCAGCCGGACAGGACAAGAGACCCAGTACTTC. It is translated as CASRTGQETQYF. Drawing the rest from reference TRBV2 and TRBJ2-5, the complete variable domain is EPEVTQTPSHQVTQMGQEVILRCVPISNHLYFYWYRQILGQKVEFLVSFYNNEISEKSEIFDDQFSVERPDGSNFTLKIRSTKLEDSAMYFCASRTGQETQYFGPGTRLLVL.

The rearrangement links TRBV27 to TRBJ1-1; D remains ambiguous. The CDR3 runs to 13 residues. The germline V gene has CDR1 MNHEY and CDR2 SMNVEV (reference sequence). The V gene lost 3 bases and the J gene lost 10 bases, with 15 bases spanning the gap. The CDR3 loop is CASSLRGTVAAFF. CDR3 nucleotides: TGTGCCAGCAGTTTGCGGGGTACTGTGGCAGCTTTCTTT.